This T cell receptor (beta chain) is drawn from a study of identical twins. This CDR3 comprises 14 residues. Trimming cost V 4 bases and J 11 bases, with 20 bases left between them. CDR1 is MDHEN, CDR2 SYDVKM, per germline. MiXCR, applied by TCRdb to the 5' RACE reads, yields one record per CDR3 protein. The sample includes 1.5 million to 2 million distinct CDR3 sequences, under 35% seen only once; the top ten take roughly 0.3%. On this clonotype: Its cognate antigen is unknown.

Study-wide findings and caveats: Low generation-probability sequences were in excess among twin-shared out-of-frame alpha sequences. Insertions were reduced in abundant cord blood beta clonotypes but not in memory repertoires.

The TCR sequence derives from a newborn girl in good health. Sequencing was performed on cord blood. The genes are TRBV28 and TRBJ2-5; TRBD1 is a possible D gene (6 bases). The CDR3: CASSYDRTLNEQYF. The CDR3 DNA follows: TGTGCCAGCAGTTACGACAGGACTCTCAATGAGCAGTACTTC.